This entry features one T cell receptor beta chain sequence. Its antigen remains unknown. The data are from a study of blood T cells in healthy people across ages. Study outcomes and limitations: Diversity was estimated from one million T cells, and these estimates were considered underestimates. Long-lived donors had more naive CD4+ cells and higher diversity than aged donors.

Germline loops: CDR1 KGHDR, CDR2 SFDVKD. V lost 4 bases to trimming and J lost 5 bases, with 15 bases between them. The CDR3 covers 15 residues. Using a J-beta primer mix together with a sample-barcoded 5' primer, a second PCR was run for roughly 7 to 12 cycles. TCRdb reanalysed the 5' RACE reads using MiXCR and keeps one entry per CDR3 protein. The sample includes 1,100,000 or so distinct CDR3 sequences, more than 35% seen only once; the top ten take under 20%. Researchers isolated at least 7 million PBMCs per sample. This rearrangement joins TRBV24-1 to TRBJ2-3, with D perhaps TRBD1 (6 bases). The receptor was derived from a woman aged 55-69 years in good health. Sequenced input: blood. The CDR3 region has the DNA TGTGCCACCAGTGAGCCGGGACATTCTGAAGATACGCAGTATTTT. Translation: CATSEPGHSEDTQYF.